Listed below are T cell receptor beta chains from one sample, sequenced in a study of CD8 T cells in Susac syndrome. TCRdb itself ran the immunoSEQ multiplex PCR reads through MiXCR, one entry per CDR3 protein. The table has about 110,000 distinct CDR3 sequences, 95% to 98% seen once; the top ten hold around 0.1%. The specimen was CD4+ T cells from PBMCs. The source of these receptors is a human donor in good health. Each CDR3 is given without its conserved first and last residue.

J: TRBJ1-2; V: TRBV2; CDR3: ASTRDGGSGYT
J: TRBJ1-2; V: TRBV23-1; CDR3: ASSQSGDRGRGNYGYT
J: TRBJ2-7; V: TRBV29-1; CDR3: SALPGGPTYEQY
J: TRBJ1-2; V: TRBV3-1; CDR3: ASSQADRGGGYT
J: TRBJ2-5; V: TRBV5-6; CDR3: ASSYLGAGGQETQY
J: TRBJ2-7; V: TRBV19; CDR3: ASSRDRTYEQY
J: TRBJ2-5; V: TRBV6-5; CDR3: ASSPRGWVQETQY
J: TRBJ2-1; V: TRBV20-1; CDR3: SARDIKLAGGLGDNEQF
J: TRBJ2-1; V: TRBV5-1; CDR3: ASSLGGSGSQNEQF
J: TRBJ1-6; V: TRBV6-5; CDR3: ASSYDGVSSYNSPLH